The clone carrying this T cell receptor (beta chain) turned up a few times. Its antigen is not known. This CDR3 is built from 12 residues. The ends were cut back, 3 bases at V and 6 bases at J, with 9 bases in the middle. Germline lookup yields CDR1 MDHEN and CDR2 SYDVKM. Investigators reverse transcribed all isolated RNA, so they sequenced expressed TCRB transcripts. Libraries were prepared by immunoSEQ multiplex PCR; TCRdb keeps only in-frame clonotypes and omits some of them. The sample has 250,000 to 350,000 clones, around an eighth seen once; the top ten hold approximately 0.015%. Researchers reported sorting CD4+ naive, central memory, regulatory and stem cell-like memory cells via CD45RO/CCR7/CD25/CD127/CD95/CD27. These data are taken from a study of beta chain features in type 1 diabetes. Study observations and caveats: The study found moderately but significantly shorter TCRB CDR3s in all four CD4+ subsets of Type 1 diabetes patients. HLA influence on TCRB rearrangement stayed unresolved here.

This sequence was found in a young man with type 1 diabetes. The rearrangement uses TRBV28 and TRBJ2-7, with D perhaps matching TRBD2 (5 bases). The sample consisted of naive CD4+ T cells from blood. DNA for the CDR3: TGTGCCAGCAGTTTCGGGGAATTCGAGCAGTACTTC. This translates into CASSFGEFEQYF.